These T cell receptor beta chains were read from a single sample in a study of glioma-infiltrating T cells after dendritic cell vaccination. Generated by immunoSEQ multiplex PCR, the TCRdb table keeps only in-frame clones and is missing some. The sample includes roughly 62,000 clones, roughly 80% of them seen just once. The sequences come from blood, collected after dendritic cell vaccination. The receptors come from a human donor with glioblastoma. CDR3s include the opening cysteine and the closing phenylalanine or tryptophan.

J gene: TRBJ2-5
V gene: TRBV6-1
CDR3 protein: CATPPPGQGQETQYF

J gene: TRBJ2-1
V gene: TRBV5-1
CDR3 protein: CASSSTGTTFNEQFF

J gene: TRBJ2-3
V gene: TRBV25-1
CDR3 protein: CASSALAGGISTDTQYF

J gene: TRBJ2-1
V gene: TRBV15
CDR3 protein: CATSRDRGISSYNEQFF

J gene: TRBJ1-2
V gene: TRBV6-5
CDR3 protein: CASSYGRVGGYTF

J gene: TRBJ1-1
V gene: TRBV5-1
CDR3 protein: CASSLGVQGVNTEAFF

J gene: TRBJ1-6
V gene: TRBV4-1
CDR3 protein: CASSQRGSNSPLHF

J gene: TRBJ1-1
V gene: TRBV5-1
CDR3 protein: CASSSDLNTEAFF

J gene: TRBJ2-1
V gene: TRBV10-1
CDR3 protein: CASSEGSGDYNEQFF

J gene: TRBJ2-7
V gene: TRBV9
CDR3 protein: CASSVGTGYNEQYF

J gene: TRBJ2-2
V gene: TRBV19
CDR3 protein: CATGQGGSGELFF

J gene: TRBJ1-1
V gene: TRBV6-4
CDR3 protein: CASSVFGGNTEAFF

J gene: TRBJ1-4
V gene: TRBV18
CDR3 protein: CASSQQTGVGEKLFF

J gene: TRBJ2-2
V gene: TRBV4-1
CDR3 protein: CASQDRLATGELFF

J gene: TRBJ2-6
V gene: TRBV2
CDR3 protein: CASSRSGLSGANVLTF

J gene: TRBJ1-1
V gene: TRBV9
CDR3 protein: CASSTQTGRENPTEAFF

J gene: TRBJ2-2
V gene: TRBV11-1
CDR3 protein: CASSLLNTGELFF

J gene: TRBJ1-2
V gene: TRBV6-5
CDR3 protein: CASRRGGDGYTF

J gene: TRBJ1-4
V gene: TRBV7-9
CDR3 protein: CASSQGLRNEKLFF

J gene: TRBJ2-7
V gene: TRBV5-6
CDR3 protein: CASSSDRGGYEQYF

J gene: TRBJ1-5
V gene: TRBV7-2
CDR3 protein: CASSPTWDREQPQHF

J gene: TRBJ2-2
V gene: TRBV4-1
CDR3 protein: CASSQETGFGGELFF

J gene: TRBJ2-5
V gene: TRBV4-1
CDR3 protein: CASSQDRTSGSGLRYF

J gene: TRBJ1-1
V gene: TRBV7-6
CDR3 protein: CASSPGLNTEAFF

J gene: TRBJ1-5
V gene: TRBV19
CDR3 protein: CASTKQGFWNQPQHF

J gene: TRBJ1-2
V gene: TRBV19
CDR3 protein: CASSTRQGGYGYTF

J gene: TRBJ2-5
V gene: TRBV4-1
CDR3 protein: CASSQESGGALGPETQYF

J gene: TRBJ2-1
V gene: TRBV6-1
CDR3 protein: CASSGTGGLVDEQFF

J gene: TRBJ1-1
V gene: TRBV4-1
CDR3 protein: CASSQDQGPGTEAFF

J gene: TRBJ2-1
V gene: TRBV7-9
CDR3 protein: CASSFEQGVLYEQFF

J gene: TRBJ2-3
V gene: TRBV7-2
CDR3 protein: CASSPGTFTDTQYF

J gene: TRBJ2-7
V gene: TRBV7-8
CDR3 protein: CASSLPRRMGHEQYF

J gene: TRBJ2-1
V gene: TRBV2
CDR3 protein: CASSPGQGINNEQFF

J gene: TRBJ1-3
V gene: TRBV29-1
CDR3 protein: CSVVGQTGNTIYF

J gene: TRBJ1-3
V gene: TRBV11-2
CDR3 protein: CASSSRVIGNTIYF

J gene: TRBJ1-2
V gene: TRBV29-1
CDR3 protein: CSVHRDRRDGYTF

J gene: TRBJ2-1
V gene: TRBV6-5
CDR3 protein: CASSYIRGNEQFF

J gene: TRBJ1-3
V gene: TRBV6-1
CDR3 protein: CASSELIGGPGNTIYF

J gene: TRBJ1-1
V gene: TRBV19
CDR3 protein: CASIRTGLNTEAFF

J gene: TRBJ1-5
V gene: TRBV5-1
CDR3 protein: CASSATVSNQPQHF

J gene: TRBJ1-2
V gene: TRBV18
CDR3 protein: CASSLDSLHGYTF

J gene: TRBJ2-7
V gene: TRBV5-1
CDR3 protein: CASSLGNTGGWEQYF

J gene: TRBJ2-7
V gene: TRBV19
CDR3 protein: CASSHRDRGGVEQYF

J gene: TRBJ1-1
V gene: TRBV5-6
CDR3 protein: CASIQFYRAMDGTEAFF

J gene: TRBJ1-5
V gene: TRBV30
CDR3 protein: CAWSIDSQPQHF

J gene: TRBJ1-2
V gene: TRBV6-5
CDR3 protein: CASSYLQGADYGYTF

J gene: TRBJ1-1
V gene: TRBV6-6
CDR3 protein: CASSYSGQNEAFF

J gene: TRBJ2-1
V gene: TRBV2
CDR3 protein: CASSLSGGSTGGQFF

J gene: TRBJ1-2
V gene: TRBV18
CDR3 protein: CASSRDRGGDGYTF

J gene: TRBJ1-1
V gene: TRBV4-1
CDR3 protein: CASSQGGGDTEAFF

J gene: TRBJ2-7
V gene: TRBV4-2
CDR3 protein: CASSPGPGRTGPRDEQYF

J gene: TRBJ1-2
V gene: TRBV19
CDR3 protein: CASRGYYGYTF

J gene: TRBJ1-3
V gene: TRBV5-6
CDR3 protein: CASSPLSPTDLLSGNTIYF

J gene: TRBJ2-7
V gene: TRBV21-1
CDR3 protein: CASSKAGSGGLTNFCEQYF

J gene: TRBJ2-5
V gene: TRBV5-1
CDR3 protein: CASSLSPQGAGEQYF

J gene: TRBJ2-7
V gene: TRBV5-1
CDR3 protein: CASSTPGLDDTEQYF

J gene: TRBJ2-3
V gene: TRBV5-4
CDR3 protein: CASSLVVSGPGDTQYF

J gene: TRBJ1-1
V gene: TRBV2
CDR3 protein: CASRQGHTEAFF

J gene: TRBJ1-4
V gene: TRBV28
CDR3 protein: CASSPGGGTLEKLFF

J gene: TRBJ2-1
V gene: TRBV4-1
CDR3 protein: CASSQEGGAGNYNEQFF